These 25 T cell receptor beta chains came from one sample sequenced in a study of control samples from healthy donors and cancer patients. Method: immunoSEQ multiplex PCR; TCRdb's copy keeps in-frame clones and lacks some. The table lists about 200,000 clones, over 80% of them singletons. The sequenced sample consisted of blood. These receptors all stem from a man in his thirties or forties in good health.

CDR3 nucleotides: TGTGCCTCTCGGGACTCTGGGGCCAACGTCCTGACTTTC. Its protein is CASRDSGANVLTF. The V gene is TRBV30, the J gene TRBJ2-6, with D possibly matching TRBD2 (5 bases). The length of the CDR3 is 13 residues. Germline values: CDR1 GTSNPN, CDR2 SVGIG (reference sequence). V was clipped by 7 bases and J by 0 bases, with 7 bases between them.

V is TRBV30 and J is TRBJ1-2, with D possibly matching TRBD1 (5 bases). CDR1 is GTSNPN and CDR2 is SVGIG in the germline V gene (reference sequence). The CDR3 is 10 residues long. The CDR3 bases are TGTGGTATACAGGTGGATGGCTACACCTTC. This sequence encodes CGIQVDGYTF.

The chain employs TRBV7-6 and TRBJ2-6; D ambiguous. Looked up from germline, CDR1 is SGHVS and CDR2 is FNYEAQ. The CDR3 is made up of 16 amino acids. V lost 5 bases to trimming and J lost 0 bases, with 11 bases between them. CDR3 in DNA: TGTGCCAGCAGCCCAAGTCCGTTCTCTGGGGCCAACGTCCTGACTTTC. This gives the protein CASSPSPFSGANVLTF.

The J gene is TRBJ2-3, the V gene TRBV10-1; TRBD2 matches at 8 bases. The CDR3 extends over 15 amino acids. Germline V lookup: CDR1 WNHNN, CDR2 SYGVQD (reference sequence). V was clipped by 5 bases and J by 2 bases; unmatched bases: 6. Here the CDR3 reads CASSPRGGNTDTQYF. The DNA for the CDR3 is TGCGCCAGCAGTCCACGCGGGGGGAACACAGATACGCAGTATTTT.

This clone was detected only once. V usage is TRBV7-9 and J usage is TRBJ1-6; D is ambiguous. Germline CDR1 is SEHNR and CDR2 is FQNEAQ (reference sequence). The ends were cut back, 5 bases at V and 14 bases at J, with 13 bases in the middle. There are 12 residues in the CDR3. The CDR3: CASSLDPAALHF. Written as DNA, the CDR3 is TGTGCCAGCAGCCTGGACCCCGCGGCCCTCCACTTT.

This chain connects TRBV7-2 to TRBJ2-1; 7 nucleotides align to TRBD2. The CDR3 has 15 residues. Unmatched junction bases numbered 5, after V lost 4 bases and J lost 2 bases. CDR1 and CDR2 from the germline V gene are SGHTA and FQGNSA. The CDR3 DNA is TGTGCCAGCAGCTGGCTACTAGCGCCCTACAATGAGCAGTTCTTC. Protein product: CASSWLLAPYNEQFF.

CDR3 bases: TGTGCCAGCAGCCCGGGTCGAGGGGTGATGCCCCAGCATTTT. Encoded protein: CASSPGRGVMPQHF. V usage is TRBV5-5 and J usage is TRBJ1-5, with D possibly being TRBD1 (5 bases). Germline-derived CDR1 and CDR2 are SGHKS and YYEKEE (reference sequence). The CDR3 contains 14 residues. The V gene lost 4 bases and the J gene lost 9 bases, with 17 bases spanning the gap. The variable domain in full, completed from reference TRBV5-5 and TRBJ1-5, reads DAGVTQSPTHLIKTRGQQVTLRCSPISGHKSVSWYQQVLGQGPQFIFQYYEKEERGRGNFPDRFSARQFPNYSSELNVNALLLGDSALYLCASSPGRGVMPQHFGDGTRLSIL.

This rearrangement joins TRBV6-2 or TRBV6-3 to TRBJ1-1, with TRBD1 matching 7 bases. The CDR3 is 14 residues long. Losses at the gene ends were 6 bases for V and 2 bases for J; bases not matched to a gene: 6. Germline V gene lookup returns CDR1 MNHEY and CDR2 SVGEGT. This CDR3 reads CASSEQGSNTEAFF. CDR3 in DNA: TGTGCCAGCAGCGAACAGGGGAGCAACACTGAAGCTTTCTTT.

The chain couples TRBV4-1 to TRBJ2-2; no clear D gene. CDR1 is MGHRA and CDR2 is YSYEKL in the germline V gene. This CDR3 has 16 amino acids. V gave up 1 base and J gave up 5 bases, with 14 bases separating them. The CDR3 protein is CASSQGPLVGTGELFF. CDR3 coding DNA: TGCGCCAGCAGCCAAGGCCCCTTGGTTGGGACCGGGGAGCTGTTTTTT.

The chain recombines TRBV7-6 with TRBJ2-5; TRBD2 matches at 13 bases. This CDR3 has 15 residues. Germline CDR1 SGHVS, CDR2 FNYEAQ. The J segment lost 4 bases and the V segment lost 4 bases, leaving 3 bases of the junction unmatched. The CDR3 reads CASSSRTSGGETQYF. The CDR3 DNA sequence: TGTGCCAGCAGCTCCCGGACTAGCGGGGGAGAGACCCAGTACTTC. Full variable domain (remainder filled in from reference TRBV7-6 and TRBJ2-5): GAGVSQSPRYKVTKRGQDVALRCDPISGHVSLYWYRQALGQGPEFLTYFNYEAQQDKSGLPNDRFSAERPEGSISTLTIQRTEQRDSAMYRCASSSRTSGGETQYFGPGTRLLVL.

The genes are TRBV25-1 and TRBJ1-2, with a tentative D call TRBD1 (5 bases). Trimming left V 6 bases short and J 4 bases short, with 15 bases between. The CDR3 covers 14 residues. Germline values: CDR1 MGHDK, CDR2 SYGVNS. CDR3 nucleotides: TGTGCCAGCAGGTTCTTGACAGCAATCTATGGCTACACCTTC. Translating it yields CASRFLTAIYGYTF.

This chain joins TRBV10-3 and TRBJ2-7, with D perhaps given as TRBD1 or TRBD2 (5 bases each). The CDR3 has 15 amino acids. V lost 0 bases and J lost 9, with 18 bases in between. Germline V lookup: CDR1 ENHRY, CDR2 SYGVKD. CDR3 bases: TGTGCCATCAGTGAGTCGAGTGAGGGGCCTGGGGGGCAGTACTTC. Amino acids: CAISESSEGPGGQYF.

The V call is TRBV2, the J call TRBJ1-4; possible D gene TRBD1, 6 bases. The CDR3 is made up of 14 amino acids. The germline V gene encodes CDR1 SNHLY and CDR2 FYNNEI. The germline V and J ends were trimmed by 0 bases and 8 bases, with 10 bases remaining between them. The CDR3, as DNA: TGTGCCAGCAGTGAAGCGACAGGAGAAGAAAAACTGTTTTTT. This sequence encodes CASSEATGEEKLFF.

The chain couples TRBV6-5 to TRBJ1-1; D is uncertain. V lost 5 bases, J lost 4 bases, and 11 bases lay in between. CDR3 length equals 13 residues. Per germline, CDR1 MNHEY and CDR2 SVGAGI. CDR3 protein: CASSQVLGTEAFF. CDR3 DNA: TGTGCCAGCAGTCAGGTTTTGGGCACTGAAGCTTTCTTT.

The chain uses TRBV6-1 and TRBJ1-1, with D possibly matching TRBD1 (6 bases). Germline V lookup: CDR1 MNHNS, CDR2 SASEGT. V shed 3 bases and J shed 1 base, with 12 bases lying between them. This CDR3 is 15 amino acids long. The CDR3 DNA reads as TGTGCCAGCAGTGAGGGGGCTTTAGGGAACACTGAAGCTTTCTTT. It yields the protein CASSEGALGNTEAFF.

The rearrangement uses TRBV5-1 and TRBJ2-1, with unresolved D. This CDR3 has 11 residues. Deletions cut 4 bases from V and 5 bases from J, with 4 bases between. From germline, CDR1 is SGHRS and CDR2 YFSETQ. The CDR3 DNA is TGCGCCAGCAGCCGCGACAATGAGCAGTTCTTC. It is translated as CASSRDNEQFF.

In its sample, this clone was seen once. CDR3 sequence reads: CASSGDSNQPQHF. The CDR3 nucleotides read TGTGCCAGCAGTGGGGACAGCAATCAGCCCCAGCATTTT. The J gene is TRBJ1-5, the V gene TRBV6-4, with D perhaps matching TRBD1 (5 bases). The CDR3 loop spans 13 amino acids. CDR1 and CDR2 from the germline V gene are MRHNA and SNTAGT. V lost 4 bases to trimming and J lost 1 base, with 5 bases between them.

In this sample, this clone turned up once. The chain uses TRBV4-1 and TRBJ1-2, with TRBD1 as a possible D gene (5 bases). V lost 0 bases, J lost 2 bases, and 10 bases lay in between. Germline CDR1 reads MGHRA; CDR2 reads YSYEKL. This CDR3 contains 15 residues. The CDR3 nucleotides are TGCGCCAGCAGCCAAGATCTTGCAGGGAACTATGGCTACACCTTC. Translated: CASSQDLAGNYGYTF.

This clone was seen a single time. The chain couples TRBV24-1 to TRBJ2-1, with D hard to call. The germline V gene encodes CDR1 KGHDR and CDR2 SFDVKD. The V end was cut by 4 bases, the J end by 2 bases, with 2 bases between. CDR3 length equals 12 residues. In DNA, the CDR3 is TGTGCCACCAGTGAGGCCTACAATGAGCAGTTCTTC. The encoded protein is CATSEAYNEQFF.

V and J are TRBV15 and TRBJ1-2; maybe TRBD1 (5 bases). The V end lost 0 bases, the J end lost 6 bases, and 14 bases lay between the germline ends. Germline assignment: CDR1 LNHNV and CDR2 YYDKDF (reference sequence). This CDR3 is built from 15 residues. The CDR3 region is CATSRDPGGGNGYTF. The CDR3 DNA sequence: TGTGCCACCAGCAGAGATCCGGGGGGAGGTAATGGCTACACCTTC.

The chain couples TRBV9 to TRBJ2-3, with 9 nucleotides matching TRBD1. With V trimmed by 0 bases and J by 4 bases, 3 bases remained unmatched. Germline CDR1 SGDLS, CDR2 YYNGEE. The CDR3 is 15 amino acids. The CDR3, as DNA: TGTGCCAGCAGCGTAGCAGGACAGGGGCCAGATACGCAGTATTTT. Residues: CASSVAGQGPDTQYF.

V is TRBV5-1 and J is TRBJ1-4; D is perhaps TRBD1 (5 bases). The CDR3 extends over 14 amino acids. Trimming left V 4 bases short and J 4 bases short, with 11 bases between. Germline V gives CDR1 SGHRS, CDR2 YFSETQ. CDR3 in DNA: TGCGCCAGCAGCCAGCAGGGTGGTAATGAAAAACTGTTTTTT. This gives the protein CASSQQGGNEKLFF.

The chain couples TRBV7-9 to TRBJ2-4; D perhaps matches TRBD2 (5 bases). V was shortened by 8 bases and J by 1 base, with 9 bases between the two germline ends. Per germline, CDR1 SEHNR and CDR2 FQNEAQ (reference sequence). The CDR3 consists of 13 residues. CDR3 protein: CASRDGAKNIQYF. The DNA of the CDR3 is TGTGCCAGCCGGGATGGGGCCAAAAACATTCAGTACTTC.

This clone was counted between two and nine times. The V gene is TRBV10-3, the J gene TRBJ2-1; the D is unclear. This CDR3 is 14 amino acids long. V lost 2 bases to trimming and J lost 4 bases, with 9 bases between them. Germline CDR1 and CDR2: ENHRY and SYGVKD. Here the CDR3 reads CAISENWQYNEQFF. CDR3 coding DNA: TGTGCCATCAGTGAGAACTGGCAGTACAATGAGCAGTTCTTC.

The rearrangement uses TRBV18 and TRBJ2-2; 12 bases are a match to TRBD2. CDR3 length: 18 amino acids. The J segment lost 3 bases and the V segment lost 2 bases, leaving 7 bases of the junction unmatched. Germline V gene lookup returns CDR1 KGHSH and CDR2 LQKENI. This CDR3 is CASSPRRLAGEDTGELFF. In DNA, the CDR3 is TGTGCCAGCTCACCAAGGCGACTAGCGGGGGAGGACACCGGGGAGCTGTTTTTT.